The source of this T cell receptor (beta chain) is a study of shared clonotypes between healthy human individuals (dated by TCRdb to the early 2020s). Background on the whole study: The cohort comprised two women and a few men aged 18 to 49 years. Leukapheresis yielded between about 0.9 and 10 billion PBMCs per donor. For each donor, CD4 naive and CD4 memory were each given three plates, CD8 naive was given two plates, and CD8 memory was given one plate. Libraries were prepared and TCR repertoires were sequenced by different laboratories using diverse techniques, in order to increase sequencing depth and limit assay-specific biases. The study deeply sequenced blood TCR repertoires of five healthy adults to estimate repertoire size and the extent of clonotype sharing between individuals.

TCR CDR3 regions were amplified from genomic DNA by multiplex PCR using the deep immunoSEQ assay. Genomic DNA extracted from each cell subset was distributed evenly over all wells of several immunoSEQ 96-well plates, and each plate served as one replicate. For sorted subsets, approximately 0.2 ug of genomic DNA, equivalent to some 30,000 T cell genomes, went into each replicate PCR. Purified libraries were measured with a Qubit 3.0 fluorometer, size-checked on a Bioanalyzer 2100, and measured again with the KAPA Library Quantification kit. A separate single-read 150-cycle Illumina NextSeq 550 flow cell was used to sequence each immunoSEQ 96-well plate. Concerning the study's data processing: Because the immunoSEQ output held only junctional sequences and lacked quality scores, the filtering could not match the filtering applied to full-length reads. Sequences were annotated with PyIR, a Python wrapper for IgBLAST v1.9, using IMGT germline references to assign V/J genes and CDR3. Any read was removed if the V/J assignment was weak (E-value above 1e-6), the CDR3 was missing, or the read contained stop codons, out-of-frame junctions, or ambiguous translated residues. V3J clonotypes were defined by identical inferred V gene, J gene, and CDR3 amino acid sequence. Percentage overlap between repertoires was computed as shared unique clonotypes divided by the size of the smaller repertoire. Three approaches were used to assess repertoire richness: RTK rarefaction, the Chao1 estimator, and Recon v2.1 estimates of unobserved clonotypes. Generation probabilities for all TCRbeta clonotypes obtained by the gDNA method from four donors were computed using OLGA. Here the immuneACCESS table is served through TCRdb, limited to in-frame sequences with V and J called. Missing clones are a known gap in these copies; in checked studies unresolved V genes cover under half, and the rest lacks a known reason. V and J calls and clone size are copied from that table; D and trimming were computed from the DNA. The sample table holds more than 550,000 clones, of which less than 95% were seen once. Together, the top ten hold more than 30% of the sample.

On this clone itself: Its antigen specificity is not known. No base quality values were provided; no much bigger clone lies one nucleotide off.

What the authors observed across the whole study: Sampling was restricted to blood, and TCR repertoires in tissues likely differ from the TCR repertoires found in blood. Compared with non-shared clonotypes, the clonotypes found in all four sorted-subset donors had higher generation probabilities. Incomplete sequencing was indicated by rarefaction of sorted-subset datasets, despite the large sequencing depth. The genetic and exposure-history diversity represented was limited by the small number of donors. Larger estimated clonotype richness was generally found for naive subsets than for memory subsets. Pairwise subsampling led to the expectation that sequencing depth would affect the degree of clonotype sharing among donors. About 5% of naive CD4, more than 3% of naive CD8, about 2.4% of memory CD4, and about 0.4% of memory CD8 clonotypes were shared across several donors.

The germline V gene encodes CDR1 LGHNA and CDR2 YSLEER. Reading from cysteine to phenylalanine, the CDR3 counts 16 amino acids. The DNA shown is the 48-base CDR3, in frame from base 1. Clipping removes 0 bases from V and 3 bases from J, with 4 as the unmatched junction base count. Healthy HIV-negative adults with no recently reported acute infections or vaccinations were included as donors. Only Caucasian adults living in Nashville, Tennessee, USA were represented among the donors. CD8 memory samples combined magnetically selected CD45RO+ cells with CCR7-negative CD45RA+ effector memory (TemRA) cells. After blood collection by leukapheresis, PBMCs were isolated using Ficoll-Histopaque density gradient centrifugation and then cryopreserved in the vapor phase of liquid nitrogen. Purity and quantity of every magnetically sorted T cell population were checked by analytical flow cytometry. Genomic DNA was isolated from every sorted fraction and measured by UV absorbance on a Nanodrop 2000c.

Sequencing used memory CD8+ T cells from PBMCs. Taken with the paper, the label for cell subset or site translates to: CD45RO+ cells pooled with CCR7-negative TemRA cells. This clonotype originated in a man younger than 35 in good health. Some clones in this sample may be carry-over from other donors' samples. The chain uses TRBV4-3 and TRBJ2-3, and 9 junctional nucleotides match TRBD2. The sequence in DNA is TGCGCCAGCAGCCAAGATCGGCTAGCGGGAACAGATACGCAGTATTTT. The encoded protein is CASSQDRLAGTDTQYF.